One sample yielded the 32 T cell receptor beta chains listed below, sequenced in a study of blood T cell repertoires in COVID-19. Some clones are missing from TCRdb's copy, which holds only in-frame ones; the method was immunoSEQ multiplex PCR. Of about 16,000 clones listed, under 95% were seen once; the top ten hold roughly 4%. Sequencing input: peripheral blood. The receptors were sampled from a man aged 60 to 69 with active COVID-19.

The V gene is TRBV7-8, the J gene TRBJ2-1; possibly TRBD2 for D (6 bases). The CDR3 length is 16 residues. The ends were cut back, 5 bases at V and 12 bases at J, with 26 bases in the middle. From germline, CDR1 is SGHVS and CDR2 FQNEAQ. The DNA of the CDR3 is TGTGCCAGCAGCCTCAGAGGACTACCGTTACAACAATTGCAGTTCTTC. Amino acids: CASSLRGLPLQQLQFF.

This chain links TRBV11-2 with TRBJ2-7; 8 bases are a match to TRBD2. There are 14 residues in the CDR3. The J segment lost 7 bases and the V segment lost 6 bases, leaving 11 bases of the junction unmatched. CDR1 and CDR2 from the germline V gene are SGHAT and FQNNGV. The DNA of the CDR3 is TGTGCCAGCAGGTACGGGGGGGGCGCATGGGAGCAGTACGTC. It translates to CASRYGGGAWEQYV.

The V gene is TRBV29-1, the J gene TRBJ1-2, with 7 bases that match TRBD1. J gave up 2 bases and V 7 bases, and 7 bases lay outside the gene matches. The CDR3 length is 13 residues. Germline CDR1 and CDR2: SQVTM and ANQGSEA. Written as DNA, the CDR3 is TGCAGCGCCCAGACAGGGACGAACTATGGCTACACCTTC. Amino acid sequence: CSAQTGTNYGYTF. The variable domain in full, with the rest retrieved from reference TRBV29-1 and TRBJ1-2, is SAVISQKPSRDICQRGTSLTIQCQVDSQVTMMFWYRQQPGQSLTLIATANQGSEATYESGFVIDKFPISRPNLTFSTLTVSNMSPEDSSIYLCSAQTGTNYGYTFGSGTRLTVV.

The rearrangement links TRBV3-1 (or the pseudogene TRBV3-2) to TRBJ1-2; TRBD1 agrees at 8 bases. The ends lost 0 bases at V and 4 bases at J; junction bases unmatched: 10. The CDR3 extends over 17 amino acids. Germline V gives CDR1 LGHDT, CDR2 YNNKEL (reference sequence). As DNA, the CDR3 is TGTGCCAGCAGCCAAGATCCAGCGGCAGGGGGCGCCTATGGCTACACCTTC. Translation: CASSQDPAAGGAYGYTF.

J is TRBJ2-5 and V is TRBV3-1 (or the pseudogene TRBV3-2); perhaps TRBD2 as D (7 bases). The CDR3 is 15 residues long. V dropped 4 bases and J dropped 5 bases, with 17 bases sitting between them. Germline V lookup: CDR1 LGHDT, CDR2 YNNKEL (reference sequence). The CDR3: CASSPEGGPRETQYF. CDR3 bases: TGTGCCAGCAGCCCTGAGGGGGGGCCGCGGGAGACCCAGTACTTC.

The chain employs TRBV24-1 and TRBJ2-1, with TRBD1 identical over 8 bases. This CDR3 is built from 19 residues. With V trimmed by 4 bases and J by 3 bases, 16 bases remained unmatched. The germline V gene encodes CDR1 KGHDR and CDR2 SFDVKD. The CDR3 sequence is CATSDTGTGNPPFYNEQFF. CDR3 in DNA: TGTGCCACCAGTGACACCGGGACAGGCAACCCACCGTTCTACAATGAGCAGTTCTTC.

The rearrangement links TRBV5-4 to TRBJ2-7, with D maybe TRBD2 (7 bases). This CDR3 spans 14 amino acids. Germline CDR1 SGHNT, CDR2 YYREEE (reference sequence). V lost 4 bases, J lost 3 bases, and 14 bases lay in between. The CDR3 sequence: CASSPGGHNYEQYF. CDR3 bases: TGTGCCAGCAGCCCCGGGGGGCATAACTACGAGCAGTACTTC.

The gene calls are TRBV10-3 and TRBJ2-3; 7 nucleotides match TRBD1. The CDR3 is 17 amino acids. The V gene's germline CDR1 is ENHRY and CDR2 SYGVKD. V gave up 7 bases and J gave up 0 bases; unmatched junction bases: 13. The CDR3 DNA sequence: TGTGCCATCATTGATACAGGGGCAAAAACTAGCACAGATACGCAGTATTTT. Protein product: CAIIDTGAKTSTDTQYF.

This clone was detected once. The V call is TRBV7-6, the J call TRBJ1-2; D gene uncertain. Germline values: CDR1 SGHVS, CDR2 FNYEAQ. The CDR3 contains 15 residues. V lost 3 bases, J lost 1 base, and 12 bases lay in between. CDR3 sequence (DNA): TGTGCCAGCAGCTTGATCCAGGAAGTTAACTATGGCTACACCTTC. Protein sequence: CASSLIQEVNYGYTF.

The V call is TRBV4-1, the J call TRBJ2-1, with 8 bases matching TRBD2. The CDR3 length is 18 residues. V shed 1 base, J shed 6 bases, and the junction held 14 bases outside the gene matches. Germline V gives CDR1 MGHRA, CDR2 YSYEKL. CDR3 region: CASSQAPLRSGGFNEQFF. The CDR3 nucleotides read TGCGCCAGCAGCCAAGCCCCTCTGAGGAGCGGGGGTTTCAATGAGCAGTTCTTC.

The chain couples TRBV5-1 to TRBJ2-4; 7 nucleotides align to TRBD1. This CDR3 has 15 residues. Trimming at V came to 4 bases and at J to 7 bases, leaving 11 bases not matched to a gene. CDR1 SGHRS and CDR2 YFSETQ come from the germline V gene. CDR3 residues: CASSAGQVKGNIQYF. For the CDR3, the DNA is TGCGCCAGCAGCGCAGGACAGGTTAAGGGGAACATTCAGTACTTC.

The genes are TRBV6-4 and TRBJ2-1, with TRBD2 matching over 8 bases. CDR3 length: 14 residues. From germline, CDR1 is MRHNA and CDR2 SNTAGT. The J segment lost 5 bases and the V segment lost 5 bases, leaving 5 bases of the junction unmatched. The CDR3, as DNA: TGTGCCAGCAGTCCCGGGGGGGCCAACAATGAGCAGTTCTTC. Protein sequence: CASSPGGANNEQFF.

This clone was recorded once. V usage is TRBV19 and J usage is TRBJ1-6; D is possibly TRBD1 (6 bases). Deletions cut 3 bases from V and 9 bases from J, with 12 bases between. In germline, CDR1 is LNHDA, CDR2 SQIVND (reference sequence). This CDR3 is built from 14 residues. The CDR3 protein is CASSMLRGFSPLHF. The CDR3 DNA sequence: TGTGCCAGTAGTATGCTCAGGGGTTTTTCACCCCTCCACTTT. Supplemented by reference TRBV19 and TRBJ1-6, the full variable domain reads DGGITQSPKYLFRKEGQNVTLSCEQNLNHDAMYWYRQDPGQGLRLIYYSQIVNDFQKGDIAEGYSVSREKKESFPLTVTSAQKNPTAFYLCASSMLRGFSPLHFGNGTRLTVT.

The rearrangement uses TRBV24-1 and TRBJ2-5; 9 bases align to TRBD1. V gave up 3 bases and J gave up 2 bases; unmatched junction bases: 3. Germline CDR1 reads KGHDR; CDR2 reads SFDVKD. The CDR3 is made up of 15 amino acids. For the CDR3, the DNA is TGTGCCACCAGTGATCCCGGGACAGGGCAAGAGACCCAGTACTTC. This translates into CATSDPGTGQETQYF.

In its sample, this clone was seen once. V and J are TRBV7-9 and TRBJ1-5; maybe TRBD1 (5 bases). The CDR3 consists of 15 residues. Germline V lookup: CDR1 SEHNR, CDR2 FQNEAQ (reference sequence). V gave up 2 bases and J gave up 1 base, with 9 bases separating them. The CDR3 DNA is TGTGCCAGCAGCTTATCAGGGATCAGCAATCAGCCCCAGCATTTT. Translation gives CASSLSGISNQPQHF.

V usage is TRBV6-1 and J usage is TRBJ2-4; TRBD2 matches 8 bases. V lost 3 bases, J lost 6 bases, and 16 bases stayed unmatched. Per the germline V gene, CDR1 is MNHNS and CDR2 is SASEGT. The CDR3 covers 18 residues. The CDR3 DNA reads as TGTGCCAGCAGTGATGGGATTCGGGGGGGACGCCTCGGAAACATTCAGTACTTC. It translates to CASSDGIRGGRLGNIQYF.

V usage is TRBV2 and J usage is TRBJ2-6, with a tentative D call TRBD2 (5 bases). V was pared by 8 bases and J by 4 bases, with 15 bases between. The CDR3 length is 15 residues. Germline-derived CDR1 and CDR2 are SNHLY and FYNNEI. The DNA of the CDR3 is TGTGCCAGCTCACCGGGGAGTGGGGGGGCCAACGTCCTGACTTTC. It specifies CASSPGSGGANVLTF. Using reference TRBV2 and TRBJ2-6 for the parts outside the CDR3, the full variable domain is EPEVTQTPSHQVTQMGQEVILRCVPISNHLYFYWYRQILGQKVEFLVSFYNNEISEKSEIFDDQFSVERPDGSNFTLKIRSTKLEDSAMYFCASSPGSGGANVLTFGAGSRLTVL.

The genes are TRBV4-1 and TRBJ2-7; D may be TRBD1 (6 bases). The ends were cut back, 2 bases at V and 6 bases at J, with 17 bases in the middle. CDR3 length: 15 residues. CDR1 is MGHRA and CDR2 is YSYEKL in the germline V gene. The CDR3 sequence: CASSQPGQLRGEQYF. The CDR3 nucleotides read TGCGCCAGCAGCCAACCCGGACAGCTCCGGGGCGAGCAGTACTTC.

The rearrangement uses TRBV6-5 and TRBJ1-2; D is undetermined. Trimming pared 6 bases from V and 8 bases from J, leaving 13 bases between. This CDR3 is built from 12 residues. Germline V gene sequence: CDR1 MNHEY, CDR2 SVGAGI. CDR3 loop: CASREGKGGYTF. The CDR3 DNA sequence: TGTGCCAGCAGAGAGGGTAAAGGGGGCTACACCTTC.

This chain connects TRBV4-2 to TRBJ1-1; tentatively, D is TRBD1 (5 bases). V lost 10 bases and J lost 1, with 13 bases in between. Germline V gene sequence: CDR1 LGHNA, CDR2 YNFKEQ. This CDR3 spans 13 amino acids. As DNA, the CDR3 is TGTGCCACGGGGGGATCAACGAACACTGAAGCTTTCTTT. Its translation is CATGGSTNTEAFF.

V gene TRBV25-1 combines with J gene TRBJ2-3; 12 bases fit TRBD2. This CDR3 region has 16 residues. Germline V gives CDR1 MGHDK, CDR2 SYGVNS. V was clipped by 5 bases and J by 4 bases; unmatched bases: 7. CDR3 sequence: CASSLHLAGGPDTQYF. CDR3 nucleotide sequence: TGTGCCAGCAGTTTGCATCTAGCGGGGGGGCCAGATACGCAGTATTTT.

This clone appeared once. The chain employs TRBV27 and TRBJ2-2, with TRBD1 matching 10 bases. Germline CDR1 is MNHEY and CDR2 is SMNVEV (reference sequence). V gave up 3 bases and J gave up 3 bases; unmatched junction bases: 1. This CDR3 is built from 15 residues. CDR3 in amino acids: CASSLGQGYTGELFF. DNA of the CDR3: TGTGCCAGCAGTTTGGGACAGGGGTACACCGGGGAGCTGTTTTTT.

J is TRBJ2-6 and V is TRBV10-1; tentatively, D is TRBD1 (6 bases). Looked up from germline, CDR1 is WNHNN and CDR2 is SYGVQD (reference sequence). V was shortened by 9 bases and J by 1 base, with 16 bases between the two germline ends. The CDR3 is 16 amino acids. The CDR3 protein is CARKRMDSSGANVLTF. DNA of the CDR3: TGCGCCAGAAAGAGAATGGACAGTTCTGGGGCCAACGTCCTGACTTTC.

V and J are TRBV5-1 and TRBJ2-1; TRBD2 matches 12 bases. The CDR3 runs to 18 residues. CDR1 and CDR2 (germline): SGHRS, YFSETQ. V dropped 4 bases and J dropped 0; count of bases not matched to a gene: 8. CDR3 region: CASSRTSGVTSSYNEQFF. For the CDR3, the DNA is TGCGCCAGCAGCCGGACTAGCGGGGTAACGAGCTCCTACAATGAGCAGTTCTTC.

This clone was seen more than once but under ten times. This sample also contains other DNA sequences that code for the same CDR3. The V call is TRBV19, the J call TRBJ1-6; the match to TRBD1 covers 7 bases. Germline V gene sequence: CDR1 LNHDA, CDR2 SQIVND (reference sequence). The ends lost 9 bases at V and 7 bases at J; junction bases unmatched: 6. The CDR3 is 13 amino acids. The CDR3 DNA reads as TGTGCCAGCGAAACAGGGGACAATTCACCCCTCCACTTT. Protein: CASETGDNSPLHF.

The V call is TRBV6-6, the J call TRBJ2-5; tentative D call: TRBD2 (6 bases). With 5 bases removed from V and 5 bases from J, the gap between germline ends came to 9 bases. The CDR3 extends over 12 amino acids. The V gene's germline CDR1 is MNHNY and CDR2 SVGAGI (reference sequence). CDR3 nucleotides: TGTGCCAGCAGTGCGACTAGTGAGACCCAGTACTTC. It yields the protein CASSATSETQYF.

The rearrangement links TRBV19 to TRBJ2-3; TRBD1 aligns across 8 bases. V dropped 9 bases and J dropped 9; count of bases not matched to a gene: 8. This CDR3 has 12 amino acids. Germline V CDR1 and CDR2: LNHDA, SQIVND (reference sequence). The CDR3 DNA reads TGTGCCAGCCGACAGGGGCGGTGGACGCAGTATTTT. Translation gives CASRQGRWTQYF.

This chain links TRBV9 with TRBJ1-1; 7 bases agree with TRBD1. V gave up 0 bases and J gave up 4 bases; unmatched junction bases: 3. Looked up from germline, CDR1 is SGDLS and CDR2 is YYNGEE. The CDR3 has 14 residues. The CDR3 coding sequence is TGTGCCAGCAGCGTAGTGTCAGGGGGCACTGAAGCTTTCTTT. It specifies CASSVVSGGTEAFF. The full variable domain, with the rest looked up from reference TRBV9 and TRBJ1-1, is DSGVTQTPKHLITATGQRVTLRCSPRSGDLSVYWYQQSLDQGLQFLIQYYNGEERAKGNILERFSAQQFPDLHSELNLSSLELGDSALYFCASSVVSGGTEAFFGQGTRLTVV.

The V call is TRBV24-1, the J call TRBJ2-1, with 9 bases lining up with TRBD1. The CDR3 spans 16 residues. The germline CDR1 and CDR2 sequences are KGHDR and SFDVKD. Trimming took 5 bases from V and 8 from J; bases not matched to a gene: 12. Here the CDR3 reads CATSVPSGTGRDEQFF. In DNA form, the CDR3 reads TGTGCCACCAGTGTTCCCTCCGGGACAGGGAGGGATGAGCAGTTCTTC.

The V gene is TRBV19, the J gene TRBJ2-5, with D tentatively TRBD2 (5 bases). CDR3 length: 13 residues. V was cut by 3 bases and J by 4 bases, with 9 bases left in between. CDR1 is LNHDA and CDR2 is SQIVND in the germline V gene (reference sequence). CDR3 region: CASSISVLETQYF. In DNA, the CDR3 is TGTGCCAGTAGTATTAGCGTTCTAGAGACCCAGTACTTC.

The genes are TRBV28 and TRBJ2-7; TRBD1 aligns across 7 bases. CDR1 and CDR2 (germline): MDHEN, SYDVKM. CDR3 length: 11 amino acids. Germline trimming cut 5 bases from V and 10 bases from J; bases unmatched to any gene: 5. CDR3 region: CASSRGQAQYV. DNA for the CDR3: TGTGCCAGCAGTCGCGGACAGGCTCAGTACGTC.

V is TRBV7-9 and J is TRBJ1-3; 9 nucleotides match TRBD1. Per the germline V gene, CDR1 is SEHNR and CDR2 is FQNEAQ (reference sequence). J gave up 11 bases and V 5 bases, and 10 bases lay outside the gene matches. The CDR3 runs 14 residues. The CDR3 bases are TGTGCCAGCAGCCCGCCGGGACAGGGAAGCTCCATATATTTT. Protein: CASSPPGQGSSIYF. Full variable domain (remainder filled in from reference TRBV7-9 and TRBJ1-3): DTGVSQNPRHKITKRGQNVTFRCDPISEHNRLYWYRQTLGQGPEFLTYFQNEAQLEKSRLLSDRFSAERPKGSFSTLEIQRTEQGDSAMYLCASSPPGQGSSIYFGEGSWLTVV.